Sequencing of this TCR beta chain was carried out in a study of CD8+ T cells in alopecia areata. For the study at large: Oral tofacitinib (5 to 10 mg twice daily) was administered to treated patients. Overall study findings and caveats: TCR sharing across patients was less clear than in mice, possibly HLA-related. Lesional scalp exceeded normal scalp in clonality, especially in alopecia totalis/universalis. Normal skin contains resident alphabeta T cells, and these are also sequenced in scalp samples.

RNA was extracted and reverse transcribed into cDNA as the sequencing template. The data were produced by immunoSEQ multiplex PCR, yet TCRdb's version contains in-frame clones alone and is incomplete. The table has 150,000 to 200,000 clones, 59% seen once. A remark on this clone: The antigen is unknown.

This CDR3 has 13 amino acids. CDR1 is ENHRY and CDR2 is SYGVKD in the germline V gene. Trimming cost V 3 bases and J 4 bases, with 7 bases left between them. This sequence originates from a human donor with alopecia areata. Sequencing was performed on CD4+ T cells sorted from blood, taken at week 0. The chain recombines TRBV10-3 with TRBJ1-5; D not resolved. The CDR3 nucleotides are TGTGCCATCAGTGAAAGTGGGAATCAGCCCCAGCATTTT. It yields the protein CAISESGNQPQHF.